A selection of T cell receptor beta chains follows, all from one sample in a study of neoadjuvant anti-PD-1 for oral cavity cancer. Profiled with immunoSEQ multiplex PCR; TCRdb holds only in-frame clones, not every one. The repertoire holds 30,000 to 40,000 clones, approximately 87% seen once, with about 3.7% in the top ten. The material was PBMCs, obtained before nivolumab (anti-PD-1) treatment. The receptor set was obtained from a person between 40 and 85 years old with oral cavity squamous cell carcinoma. Both conserved end residues are part of each CDR3. Fields, in order: V gene, clone size, J gene, D gene, CDR3 protein, CDR3 DNA. A D gene is named only where the DNA matches it firmly. Only some rows state a clone size, as once, few, many or a class for expanded clones.

v_gene: TRBV9; abundance: few; j_gene: TRBJ2-1; d_gene: NA; CDR3aa: CASSHGTPNEQFF; CDR3nt: TGTGCCAGCAGCCACGGGACTCCGAATGAGCAGTTCTTC
v_gene: TRBV6-1; abundance: medium-sized; j_gene: TRBJ1-1; d_gene: NA; CDR3aa: CASSKEVYTEAFF; CDR3nt: TGTGCCAGCAGCAAGGAGGTGTACACTGAAGCTTTCTTT
v_gene: TRBV7-9; abundance: once; j_gene: TRBJ1-2; d_gene: TRBD1; CDR3aa: CASSIGQGTGGYTF; CDR3nt: TGTGCCAGCAGCATCGGACAGGGAACGGGGGGCTACACCTTC
v_gene: TRBV7-2; abundance: NA; j_gene: TRBJ1-2; d_gene: NA; CDR3aa: CASTPGPLEGGYTF; CDR3nt: TGTGCCAGCACCCCGGGACCCCTGGAAGGGGGCTACACCTTC
v_gene: TRBV6-1; abundance: NA; j_gene: TRBJ1-2; d_gene: TRBD1; CDR3aa: CASRDRAGASYGYTF; CDR3nt: TGTGCCAGCAGGGACAGGGCAGGGGCTAGCTATGGCTACACCTTC
v_gene: TRBV9; abundance: NA; j_gene: TRBJ2-3; d_gene: NA; CDR3aa: CASSVLYGTSTDTQYF; CDR3nt: TGTGCCAGCAGCGTGTTATACGGGACTAGCACAGATACGCAGTATTTT
v_gene: TRBV4-2; abundance: NA; j_gene: TRBJ2-6; d_gene: NA; CDR3aa: CASSQDQNFGANVLTF; CDR3nt: TGTGCCAGCAGCCAAGATCAAAACTTTGGGGCCAACGTCCTGACTTTC
v_gene: TRBV7-2; abundance: NA; j_gene: TRBJ1-3; d_gene: NA; CDR3aa: CASSLRSGEGSTIYF; CDR3nt: TGTGCCAGCAGCTTACGGTCAGGGGAAGGGAGCACCATATATTTT
v_gene: TRBV29-1; abundance: few; j_gene: TRBJ1-5; d_gene: NA; CDR3aa: CSVAVTRGQPQHF; CDR3nt: TGCAGCGTTGCCGTGACCCGCGGGCAGCCCCAGCATTTT
v_gene: TRBV5-1; abundance: NA; j_gene: TRBJ2-1; d_gene: NA; CDR3aa: CASSQTGSSYNEQFF; CDR3nt: TGCGCCAGCAGCCAAACAGGGAGCTCCTACAATGAGCAGTTCTTC
v_gene: TRBV18; abundance: NA; j_gene: TRBJ2-5; d_gene: NA; CDR3aa: CASSPGQAQETQYF; CDR3nt: TGTGCCAGCTCACCGGGCCAGGCCCAAGAGACCCAGTACTTC
v_gene: TRBV2; abundance: NA; j_gene: TRBJ2-6; d_gene: TRBD1; CDR3aa: CASSPDRAGANVLTF; CDR3nt: TGTGCCAGCAGTCCGGACAGGGCTGGGGCCAACGTCCTGACTTTC